This T cell receptor (beta chain) was identified in a study of blood T cells in healthy people across ages. There are 12 residues in the CDR3. Trimming shortened V by 6 bases and J by 10 bases, and 13 bases separated the two germline ends. From germline, CDR1 is MNHNS and CDR2 SASEGT. Primers used in a second PCR of about 7 to 12 cycles were a sample-barcoded 5' primer and a J-beta primer mix. The template-switch adaptor, which had 12 random nucleotides, put a tag on each cDNA molecule. TCRdb itself ran the 5' RACE reads through MiXCR, one entry per CDR3 protein. This sample carries 1.5 million to 2 million distinct CDR3 sequences, roughly 50% of them seen once, and the ten largest clones take less than 2.5%.

What was sequenced was blood. This clonotype was sampled from a middle-aged woman in good health. The genes are TRBV6-1 and TRBJ2-1; D is possibly TRBD1 (5 bases). CDR3: CASSDPRQEQFF. The CDR3 DNA follows: TGTGCCAGCAGCGACCCGAGACAGGAGCAGTTCTTC.